The entry that follows covers one T cell receptor (beta chain) sequence. Its antigen has not been determined. No much larger clonotype is one base removed from it; base qualities were not supplied. The data derive from a study of cytomegalovirus exposure and HLA in healthy donors (dated by TCRdb to 2016 to 2017). In the study overall: According to an earlier analysis of 587 of the donors, 150 million to 200 million T cells yielded roughly 100 million unique TCR beta sequences and approximately 280 Gb of sequence data. The T cell repertoires of 670 or so subjects were profiled by immunosequencing and related to cytomegalovirus serostatus. In addition to the first cohort of approximately 670 subjects, a separate validation cohort of 120 different subjects was used. The study was designed to test whether signatures of past pathogen exposure could be identified by cataloging public T cell receptors. In the later analysis, no new phenotypic data were used to find candidate immune exposures; instead, reliance was placed on TCR beta sequences and their occurrence across donors. High-throughput TCR immunosequencing, statistical association of individual TCRs with disease status, and machine learning were combined to predict cytomegalovirus infection status. Donor age, sex, ethnicity and CMV serostatus were collected together with the repertoire data. All discovery cohort repertoires had been generated on a single sequencing platform. In a later analysis, previously published TCR beta repertoires from about 670 donors were re-analyzed and high-resolution HLA genotyping was added so that TCR occurrence patterns could be studied. Of the roughly 400 genotyped donors, 75% to 85% were placed in the genetic ancestry cluster associated with self-reported Caucasian donors. Several DR-DQ haplotypes were treated as single units for association and clustering because of strong linkage in the cohort. Among some 400 genotyped donors of the cohort, an average of about 240,000 unique TCR beta nucleotide sequences was sequenced per donor, of which about 19% were non-productive. HLA typing covered class I and class II loci at four-digit resolution. Typing coverage varied by locus: roughly 620-640 donors for A, B, C, DRB1 and DQB1; approximately 500 for DQA1; nearly 610 for DPA1; fewer than 480 for DPB1. Approximately 310 gigabases of sequencing data and 70 million to 95 million unique TCR sequences made up an early release that covered around 640 HLA-typed donors. Genome-wide SNP genotypes for about 55% of the roughly 670 donors were used in a later genetic analysis, which treated that subset as a discovery cohort. In an earlier analysis of 587 of the donors, high-throughput TCR beta sequencing was used to judge whether each TCR beta V gene segment behaved as functional or pseudogenic. Broad study findings and their caveats: At a false discovery rate of 0.05, a later analysis linked 16,951 TCR beta sequences to specific HLA alleles. According to the authors, the approach could potentially be generalized to other disease states and immunological phenotypes. A few of the identified cytomegalovirus-associated TCR beta chains were confirmed in vitro to be specific for cytomegalovirus antigens. The sequencing pipeline was judged likely to have produced a cluster of highly shared sequence variants as a technical artifact. Correlated functional status among segregating V segments might reflect linkage disequilibrium, but an unknown experimental factor could not be ruled out. In a later analysis, most CMV-associated TCR beta chains were found to appear HLA-restricted, with HLA associations seemingly driven largely by CMV exposure. Broadly in line with IMGT annotations, most TCR beta V segments showed up in productive rearrangements about 90% or about 30% of the time in an earlier analysis of roughly 590 of the donors. A later genetic analysis associated a missense DCLRE1C variant with V-gene and J-gene trimming of TCR beta chains, and an independent cohort replicated the association. Only TCR beta chains were sequenced in this cohort, and the absence of alpha or paired-chain data limited detectable features. A later analysis found that HLA-associated TCR beta chains were more clonally expanded and had lower generation probabilities than equally common non-associated chains. About 17 rarely observed V segments, including chromosome 9 orphons, were excluded from the earlier analysis of several hundred of the donors because counts were too low. In a later analysis, several top co-occurrence clusters were reported to appear linked to parvovirus B19, influenza, CMV and Epstein-Barr virus. A later genetic analysis reported fewer N-insertions in productive TCRs among donors in an Asian-associated ancestry cluster than the roughly 650-donor mean. In a later analysis, the rate of TCR association differed among HLA loci, with DRB1 alleles having the most associated TCRs and HLA-C alleles having the fewest. Cytomegalovirus status was reported to be diagnosed by the classifier with high specificity and sensitivity in both the original and validation cohorts. Because some donors lacked HLA typing at each locus, the association tests relied only on the typed subset. The study gave a list of around 170 TCR beta chains associated with cytomegalovirus. When HLA alleles, especially DR and DQ, strongly co-occurred, attributing TCR associations to individual alleles was difficult. The only immune exposure information available for the cohort was CMV serostatus. Presence/absence analyses assumed roughly uniform sequencing depth across donors, an assumption that may not hold. A further reported finding was that TCR beta sequences accurately predicted the HLA-A and HLA-B alleles for most subjects in the first cohort. The 87-base-pair reads could not distinguish some IMGT-functional V segments, including TRBV6-2 and TRBV6-3, so those segments were excluded. Most TCR sequences were observed very rarely across donors, whereas some public TCRs were present in many individuals.

In total, over 600 healthy bone marrow donors made up the cohort. Cohort members were all nominally healthy when sampled, although unrecorded immune exposures were likely present. The donor tested CMV seronegative and was one of the 352 seronegative cohort members. A peripheral blood sample was collected from each donor, and TCR beta sequencing was performed on peripheral blood mononuclear cells. Genomic DNA extraction from the blood cell samples was performed with the Qiagen DNeasy Blood Extraction Kit. Libraries were made using the immunoSEQ multiplex PCR assay. A mixture of 60 forward primers for TCR Vbeta segments and 13 reverse primers for TCR Jbeta segments was used in the multiplex PCR. A multiplex PCR assay on genomic DNA amplified the CDR3 region of rearranged TCR beta genes. On the Illumina HiSeq System, the amplified TCR beta libraries were sequenced as 87-base-pair reads. As for the authors' bioinformatics: A later analysis counted some 80 million unique TCR beta chains across the approximately 700 repertoires, and roughly 10 million of these chains were shared by at least two donors. Raw reads were error-corrected and collapsed into unique sequences by a nearest-neighbor algorithm in which closely related sequences were merged to remove PCR and sequencing errors. V, D and J gene segments were assigned by aligning CDR3 sequences to IMGT reference sequences. For a sequence to be retained, at least a six-nucleotide match to both a V gene segment and a J gene segment was required. Rearrangements were called productive when the CDR3 lacked stop codons and stayed in frame with V and J; all others were non-productive. Following IMGT convention, CDR3 was defined as the stretch from the second conserved V-encoded cysteine up to the conserved J-encoded phenylalanine. In an earlier analysis of more than 550 of the donors, sequences lacking an unambiguous match to a single V gene segment were excluded. In an earlier analysis of several hundred of the donors, V segments were called functional above 56.7% productive rearrangements and were called segregating when the between-donor standard deviation exceeded 5%. A statistical classification framework was built to diagnose cytomegalovirus status from the catalog of TCR beta chain sequences. A later analysis assigned V and J genes by comparing TCR nucleotide sequences with IMGT/GENE-DB human TR gene sequences. In a later analysis, CDR3 sequences and most-parsimonious VDJ recombination scenarios were assigned using the TCRdist pipeline. A later analysis defined each TCR beta chain by its CDR3 amino acid sequence plus V-gene family, and excluded reads lacking a unique V-gene family. As a way to deal with suspected cross-contamination and a sequencing artifact, a later analysis dropped more than 500 nucleotide sequences that were highly shared and had low generation probability. A later analysis calculated a clonal expansion index for each public chain from normalized within-repertoire ranks of inferred template counts. In a later analysis, generation probabilities were computed with a VDJ recombination model fitted to out-of-frame rearrangements, and the resulting probabilities were checked against IGoR. In a later analysis, hypergeometric tests were used to score TCR-TCR, TCR-HLA and TCR-CMV co-occurrence, with a repertoire-size bias correction applied to TCR pairs. False discovery rates were estimated in a later analysis by permuting HLA or CMV assignments 20 times. In a later analysis, co-occurring TCRs were grouped using DBSCAN, with TCRdist sequence similarity added in when clustering inside HLA-allele-positive subsets. Co-occurrence clustering excluded repertoires with fewer than 30,000 or more than 120,000 public chains, plus five with anomalous nucleotide sharing. TCRdb took this table from immuneACCESS and kept in-frame rearrangements with V and J called. Such tables lack part of the clones; where checked against another copy, unresolved V genes explain under half of the gap, and the rest is unexplained. That table is the source of V, J and clone size, and D and trimming were worked out from the DNA. The sample includes some 160,000 clones, with roughly 80% observed a single time. The ten largest account for 1.4% to 1.5% of the sample.

Spanning cysteine to phenylalanine, the CDR3 consists of 19 amino acids. The kept DNA is CDR3 alone, 57 bases in frame from the first base. Trimming at the junction amounts to 5 bases on V and 0 bases on J, and the germline ends lie 26 bases apart. CDR1 and CDR2 were assigned from the germline V gene as SGHTA and FQGNSA. The sample comprised PBMCs. The chain is assembled from TRBV7-2 and TRBJ2-7; the D segment could be TRBD2, given 5 matching bases. The TCR comes from a male donor in good health and CMV-seronegative. The DNA sequence is given as TGTGCCAGCAGCCAGGCATCAATAGGACGAGCGGATAGCTCCTACGAGCAGTACTTC. Translated, this gives CASSQASIGRADSSYEQYF.